The 16 T cell receptor beta chains below were found in one sample sequenced in a study of blood T cells in healthy people across ages. Using a J-beta primer mix together with a sample-barcoded 5' primer, a second PCR was run for about 6 to 12 cycles. TCRdb fed the 5' RACE reads into MiXCR, producing one record per CDR3 protein. The data hold about 580,000 distinct CDR3 sequences, with 47% observed a single time. Sample: blood. The receptor set was obtained from an elderly man in good health.

This CDR3 is CASGLLAGGPNEQYF. In nucleotides, the CDR3 is TGTGCCAGCGGCTTACTAGCGGGAGGGCCGAATGAGCAGTACTTC. The gene calls are TRBV6-5 and TRBJ2-5; 13 nucleotides align to TRBD2. There are 15 residues in the CDR3. V gave up 8 bases and J gave up 11 bases; unmatched junction bases: 14. Per germline, CDR1 MNHEY and CDR2 SVGAGI.

This clonotype was seen more than once but under ten times. The rearrangement joins TRBV6-5 to TRBJ1-5; 8 nucleotides align to TRBD1. The CDR3 length is 14 residues. Trimming cost V 6 bases and J 7 bases; bases outside gene matches: 8. Germline V gene lookup returns CDR1 MNHEY and CDR2 SVGAGI. The CDR3 nucleotides are TGTGCCAGCAGCCCGGACAGGGAAGGACAGCCCCAGCATTTT. Protein sequence: CASSPDREGQPQHF.

This clonotype was seen once. The V and J genes are TRBV29-1 and TRBJ1-3; unclear D gene. V was shortened by 4 bases and J by 2 bases, with 15 bases between the two germline ends. Per germline, CDR1 SQVTM and CDR2 ANQGSEA. This CDR3 has 15 residues. The DNA for the CDR3 is TGCAGCGTTGTTGTGGCGGCATCCCCTGGAAACACCATATATTTT. It specifies CSVVVAASPGNTIYF.

This clonotype showed up many times. V is TRBV6-6 and J is TRBJ2-7; D not certain. Trimming cost V 6 bases and J 5 bases, with 23 bases left between them. This CDR3 contains 16 residues. Germline CDR1 reads MNHNY; CDR2 reads SVGAGI (reference sequence). The CDR3 protein is CASRSGLSQLIHEQYF. Here the CDR3 DNA reads TGTGCCAGCAGATCCGGGCTCAGCCAGCTTATCCACGAGCAGTACTTC.

This clonotype was found many times. The chain recombines TRBV6-5 with TRBJ2-1, with 10 bases matching TRBD2. The CDR3 is 16 residues long. Germline V CDR1 and CDR2: MNHEY, SVGAGI. V was pared by 0 bases and J by 8 bases, with 7 bases of the junction left unmatched. CDR3 region: CASSYSTSGRADEQFF. DNA for the CDR3: TGTGCCAGCAGTTACTCGACCAGCGGGAGGGCCGATGAGCAGTTCTTC.

This clonotype was picked up many times. The rearrangement joins TRBV6-6 to TRBJ2-1; weak D call: TRBD1 (6 bases). Between the trimmed V and J ends, which lost 6 bases and 7 bases, there was a span of 22 bases. This CDR3 contains 16 residues. Germline V CDR1 and CDR2: MNHNY, SVGAGI (reference sequence). The CDR3: CASSLWGAGDRNEQFF. The CDR3 coding sequence is TGTGCCAGCAGCTTGTGGGGAGCAGGGGATCGGAATGAGCAGTTCTTC.

This clonotype was detected a few times. This sequence joins TRBV6-5 and TRBJ1-6; a possible D gene is TRBD1 (5 bases). Germline V lookup: CDR1 MNHEY, CDR2 SVGAGI. The CDR3 sequence is 15 residues long. V gave up 6 bases and J gave up 0 bases, with 9 bases separating them. The CDR3 protein is CASRRDPSYNSPLHF. In nucleotides, the CDR3 is TGTGCCAGCAGACGGGACCCCTCCTATAATTCACCCCTCCACTTT.

This clonotype was counted a few times. V usage is TRBV9 and J usage is TRBJ2-1; the match to TRBD2 covers 8 bases. The CDR3 contains 14 residues. From germline, CDR1 is SGDLS and CDR2 YYNGEE. V lost 1 base to trimming and J lost 6 bases; unmatched junction nucleotides: 3. This CDR3 is CASSVNGRANEQFF. The CDR3 DNA follows: TGTGCCAGCAGCGTAAACGGGAGGGCCAATGAGCAGTTCTTC.

The chain uses TRBV6-2 or TRBV6-3 and TRBJ2-1; D is ambiguous. Germline CDR1 and CDR2: MNHEY and SVGEGT. CDR3 length: 12 amino acids. The V gene lost 3 bases and the J gene lost 7 bases, with 7 bases spanning the gap. For the CDR3, the DNA is TGTGCCAGCAGTTATGGTGAAAATGAGCAGTTCTTC. It encodes CASSYGENEQFF.

J is TRBJ1-1 and V is TRBV9; no clear D. From germline, CDR1 is SGDLS and CDR2 YYNGEE. The CDR3 length is 13 residues. Trimming removed 4 bases at V and 8 bases at J, with 15 bases between. In DNA form, the CDR3 reads TGTGCCAGCAGCCCGAGAGGCAGAAAGGAAGCTTTCTTT. It specifies CASSPRGRKEAFF.

This chain joins TRBV7-9 and TRBJ2-1, with D maybe TRBD2 (6 bases). Per germline, CDR1 SEHNR and CDR2 FQNEAQ (reference sequence). The V end was cut by 4 bases, the J end by 15 bases, with 13 bases between. This CDR3 spans 11 amino acids. The CDR3 DNA follows: TGTGCCAGCAGCTCGGCGGGATGGCGGTTCTTC. Amino acid sequence: CASSSAGWRFF.

V is TRBV5-1 and J is TRBJ2-4, with unresolved D. The J call is doubtful: the DNA matches TRBJ2-7 better. CDR1 is SGHRS and CDR2 is YFSETQ in the germline V gene. CDR3 length: 12 residues. CDR3 region: CASSAGVNEQYF. CDR3 bases: TGCGCCAGCAGTGCCGGCGTTAACGAGCAGTACTTC.

This clonotype was counted many times. The V call is TRBV6-6, the J call TRBJ1-2; 7 bases line up with TRBD1. Per the germline V gene, CDR1 is MNHNY and CDR2 is SVGAGI (reference sequence). There are 11 residues in the CDR3. The J segment lost 8 bases and the V segment lost 7 bases, leaving 4 bases of the junction unmatched. The CDR3: CASMEGAGYTF. The CDR3 nucleotides read TGTGCCAGCATGGAGGGGGCAGGCTACACCTTC.

Turning to this clonotype: A much larger clone lies a single base off, so this may be a read error. The chain links TRBV4-2 to TRBJ2-5, with TRBD2 matching over 9 bases. This CDR3 is built from 15 residues. Looked up from germline, CDR1 is LGHNA and CDR2 is YNFKEQ. This chain's CDR3 is CASSKTSGYHETQYF. The CDR3 DNA sequence: TGTGCCAGCAGCAAGACTAGCGGATACCATGAGACCCAGTACTTC.

The CDR3 is CASSYSDGSNYGYTF. The CDR3 region has the DNA TGTGCCAGCAGTTACTCCGACGGCAGCAACTATGGCTACACCTTC. This chain joins TRBV6-6 and TRBJ1-2; D call uncertain. CDR1 is MNHNY and CDR2 is SVGAGI in the germline V gene (reference sequence). The CDR3 is 15 residues long. V was pared by 0 bases and J by 2 bases, with 10 bases between.

The CDR3 DNA sequence: TGCAGTGCTCCCGTTGGAGCTGCAGATACGCAGTATTTT. Amino acid sequence: CSAPVGAADTQYF. The chain uses TRBV20-1 and TRBJ2-3, with no clear D. CDR3 length: 13 amino acids. V was shortened by 5 bases and J by 4 bases, with 13 bases between the two germline ends. Germline assignment: CDR1 DFQATT and CDR2 SNEGSKA (reference sequence).